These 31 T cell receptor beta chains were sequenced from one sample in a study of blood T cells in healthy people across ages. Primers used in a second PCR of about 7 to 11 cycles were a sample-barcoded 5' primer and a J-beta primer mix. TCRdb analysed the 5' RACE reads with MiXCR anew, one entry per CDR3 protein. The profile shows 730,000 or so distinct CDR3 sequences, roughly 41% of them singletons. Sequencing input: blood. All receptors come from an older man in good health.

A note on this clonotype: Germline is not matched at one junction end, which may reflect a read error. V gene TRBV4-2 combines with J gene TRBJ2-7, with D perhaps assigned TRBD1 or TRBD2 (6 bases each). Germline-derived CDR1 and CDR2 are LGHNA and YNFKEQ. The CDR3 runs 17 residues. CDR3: CASSQDASGAISHEQYF. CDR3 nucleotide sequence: TGTGCCAGCAGCCAAGATGCTTCGGGGGCTATCTCCCACGAGCAGTACTTC.

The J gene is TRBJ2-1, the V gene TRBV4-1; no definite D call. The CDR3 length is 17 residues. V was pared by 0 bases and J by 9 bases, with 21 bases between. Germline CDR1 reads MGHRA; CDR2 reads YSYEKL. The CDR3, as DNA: TGCGCCAGCAGCCAAGACCGACATTCTGAACGTTCGGTTGAGCAGTTCTTC. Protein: CASSQDRHSERSVEQFF.

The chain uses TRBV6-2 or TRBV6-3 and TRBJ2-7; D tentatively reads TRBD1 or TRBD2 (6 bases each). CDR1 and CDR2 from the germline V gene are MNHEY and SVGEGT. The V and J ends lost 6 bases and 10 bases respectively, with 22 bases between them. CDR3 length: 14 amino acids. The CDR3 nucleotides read TGTGCCAGCAGCGATGGACTATCCCCGGGGGCCCAGTACTTC. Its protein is CASSDGLSPGAQYF.

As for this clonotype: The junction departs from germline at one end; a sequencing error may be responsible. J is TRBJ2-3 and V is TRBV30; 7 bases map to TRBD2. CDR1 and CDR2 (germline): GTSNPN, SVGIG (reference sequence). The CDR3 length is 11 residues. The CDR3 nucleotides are TGTGCCGGGAGGGCCCGGGATACGCAGTATTTT. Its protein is CAGRARDTQYF.

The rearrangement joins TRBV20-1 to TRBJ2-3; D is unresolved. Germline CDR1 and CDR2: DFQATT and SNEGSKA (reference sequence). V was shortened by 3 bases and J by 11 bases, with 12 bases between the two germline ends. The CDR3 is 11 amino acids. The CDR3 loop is CSASNQRRQYF. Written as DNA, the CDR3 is TGCAGTGCTAGTAACCAGAGACGGCAGTATTTT.

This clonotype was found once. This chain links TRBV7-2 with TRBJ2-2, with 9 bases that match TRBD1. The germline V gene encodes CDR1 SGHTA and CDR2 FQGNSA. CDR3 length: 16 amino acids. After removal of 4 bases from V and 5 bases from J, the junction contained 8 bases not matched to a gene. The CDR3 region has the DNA TGTGCCAGCAGCTCGGGACAGGGCAGGGGAACCGGGGAGCTGTTTTTT. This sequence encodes CASSSGQGRGTGELFF. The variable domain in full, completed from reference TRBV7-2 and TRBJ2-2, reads GAGVSQSPSNKVTEKGKDVELRCDPISGHTALYWYRQSLGQGLEFLIYFQGNSAPDKSGLPSDRFSAERTGGSVSTLTIQRTQQEDSAVYLCASSSGQGRGTGELFFGEGSRLTVL.

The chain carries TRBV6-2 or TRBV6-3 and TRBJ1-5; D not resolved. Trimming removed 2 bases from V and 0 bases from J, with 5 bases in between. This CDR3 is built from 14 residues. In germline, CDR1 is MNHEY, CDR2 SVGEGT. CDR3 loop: CASSYGLSNQPQHF. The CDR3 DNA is TGTGCCAGCAGTTACGGCCTTAGCAATCAGCCCCAGCATTTT.

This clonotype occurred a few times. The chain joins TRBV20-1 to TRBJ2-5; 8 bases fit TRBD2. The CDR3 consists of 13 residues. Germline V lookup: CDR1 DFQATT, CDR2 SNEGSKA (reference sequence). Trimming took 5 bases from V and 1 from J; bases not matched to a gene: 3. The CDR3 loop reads CSAFTSGQETQYF. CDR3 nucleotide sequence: TGCAGTGCTTTTACTAGCGGCCAAGAGACCCAGTACTTC.

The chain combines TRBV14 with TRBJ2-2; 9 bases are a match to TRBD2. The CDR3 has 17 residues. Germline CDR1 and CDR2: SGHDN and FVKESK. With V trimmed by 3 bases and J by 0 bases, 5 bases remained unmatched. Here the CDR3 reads CASSQFWTSANTGELFF. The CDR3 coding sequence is TGTGCCAGCAGCCAGTTCTGGACTAGCGCGAACACCGGGGAGCTGTTTTTT. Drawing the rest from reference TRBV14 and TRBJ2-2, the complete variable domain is EAGVTQFPSHSVIEKGQTVTLRCDPISGHDNLYWYRRVMGKEIKFLLHFVKESKQDESGMPNNRFLAERTGGTYSTLKVQPAELEDSGVYFCASSQFWTSANTGELFFGEGSRLTVL.

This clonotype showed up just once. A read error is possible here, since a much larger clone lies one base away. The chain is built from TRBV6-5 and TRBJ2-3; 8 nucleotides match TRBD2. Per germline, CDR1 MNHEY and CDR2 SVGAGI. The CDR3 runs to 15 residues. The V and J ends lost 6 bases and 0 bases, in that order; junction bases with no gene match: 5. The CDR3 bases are TGTGCCAGCAGCCAAGCGGGGGCTAGCACAGATACGCAGTATTTT. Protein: CASSQAGASTDTQYF.

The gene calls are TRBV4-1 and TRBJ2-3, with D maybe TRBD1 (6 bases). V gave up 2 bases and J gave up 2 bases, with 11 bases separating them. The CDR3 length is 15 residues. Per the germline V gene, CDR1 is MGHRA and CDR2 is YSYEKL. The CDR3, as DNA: TGCGCCAGCAGCCAAACAGGGAACCCCACAGATACGCAGTATTTT. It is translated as CASSQTGNPTDTQYF.

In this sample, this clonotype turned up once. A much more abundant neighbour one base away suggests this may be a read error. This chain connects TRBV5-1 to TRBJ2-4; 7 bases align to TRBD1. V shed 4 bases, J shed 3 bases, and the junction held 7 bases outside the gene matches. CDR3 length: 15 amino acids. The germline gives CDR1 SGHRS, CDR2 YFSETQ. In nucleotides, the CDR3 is TGCGCCAGCAGCATTTCGACAGGGTACAAAAACATTCAGTACTTC. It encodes CASSISTGYKNIQYF.

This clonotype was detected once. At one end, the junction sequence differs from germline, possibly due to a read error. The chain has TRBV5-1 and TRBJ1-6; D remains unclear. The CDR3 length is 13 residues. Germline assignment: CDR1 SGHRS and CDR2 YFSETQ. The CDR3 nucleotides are TGCGCCAGCACACTTGACTTTAATTCACCCCCCCACTTT. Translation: CASTLDFNSPPHF.

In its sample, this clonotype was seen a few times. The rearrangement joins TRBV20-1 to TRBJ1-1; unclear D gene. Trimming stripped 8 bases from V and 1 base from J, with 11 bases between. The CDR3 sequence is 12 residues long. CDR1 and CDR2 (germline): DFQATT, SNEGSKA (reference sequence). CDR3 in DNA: TGCAGTTCGACCTTCGGGAACACTGAAGCTTTCTTT. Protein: CSSTFGNTEAFF.

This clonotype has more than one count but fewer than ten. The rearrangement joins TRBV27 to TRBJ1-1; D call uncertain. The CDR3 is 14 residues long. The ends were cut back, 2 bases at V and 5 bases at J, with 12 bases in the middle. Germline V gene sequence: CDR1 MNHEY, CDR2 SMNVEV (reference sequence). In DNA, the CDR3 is TGTGCCAGCAGTTTACATCCAGAAGGGACTGAAGCTTTCTTT. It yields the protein CASSLHPEGTEAFF.

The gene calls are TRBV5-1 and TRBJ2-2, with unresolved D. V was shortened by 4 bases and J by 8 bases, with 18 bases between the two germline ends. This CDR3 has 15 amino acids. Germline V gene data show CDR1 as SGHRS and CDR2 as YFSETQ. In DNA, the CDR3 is TGCGCCAGCAGCCTTACCCTTCTTATCGATGGGGAGCTGTTTTTT. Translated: CASSLTLLIDGELFF.

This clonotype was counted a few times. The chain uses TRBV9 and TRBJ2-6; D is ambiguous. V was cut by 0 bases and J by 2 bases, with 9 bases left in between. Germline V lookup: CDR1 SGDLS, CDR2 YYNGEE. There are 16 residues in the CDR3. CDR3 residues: CASSVGLEAGANVLTF. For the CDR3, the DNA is TGTGCCAGCAGCGTAGGATTAGAAGCTGGGGCCAACGTCCTGACTTTC. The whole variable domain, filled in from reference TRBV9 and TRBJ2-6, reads DSGVTQTPKHLITATGQRVTLRCSPRSGDLSVYWYQQSLDQGLQFLIQYYNGEERAKGNILERFSAQQFPDLHSELNLSSLELGDSALYFCASSVGLEAGANVLTFGAGSRLTVL.

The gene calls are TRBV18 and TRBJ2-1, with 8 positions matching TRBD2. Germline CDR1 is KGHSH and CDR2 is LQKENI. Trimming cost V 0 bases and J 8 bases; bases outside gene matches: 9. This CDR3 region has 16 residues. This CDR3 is CASSPPLSREEHEQFF. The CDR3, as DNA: TGTGCCAGCTCACCACCATTGTCGCGGGAGGAACATGAGCAGTTCTTC.

The CDR3 nucleotides read TGTGCCAGCGTAACAGGGGGTTCGGACATTCAGTACTTC. Protein product: CASVTGGSDIQYF. The chain couples TRBV18 to TRBJ2-7; 8 nucleotides line up with TRBD1. The end of the DNA aligns better with TRBJ2-4, so the J call may be wrong. Germline V CDR1 and CDR2: KGHSH, LQKENI. The CDR3 covers 13 residues.

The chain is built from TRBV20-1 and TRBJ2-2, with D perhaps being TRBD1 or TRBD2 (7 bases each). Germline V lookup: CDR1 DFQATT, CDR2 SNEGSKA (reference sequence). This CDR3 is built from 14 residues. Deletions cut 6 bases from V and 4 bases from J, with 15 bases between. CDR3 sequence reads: CSATQGGGTGELFF. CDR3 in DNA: TGCAGTGCAACGCAGGGGGGGGGCACCGGGGAGCTGTTTTTT.

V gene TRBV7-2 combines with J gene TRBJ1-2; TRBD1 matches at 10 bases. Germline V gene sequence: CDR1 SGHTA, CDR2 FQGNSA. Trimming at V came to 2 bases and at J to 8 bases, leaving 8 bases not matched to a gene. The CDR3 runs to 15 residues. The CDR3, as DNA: TGTGCCAGCAGCTTATTGGGGACAGGGGATGACGGCTACACCTTC. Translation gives CASSLLGTGDDGYTF.

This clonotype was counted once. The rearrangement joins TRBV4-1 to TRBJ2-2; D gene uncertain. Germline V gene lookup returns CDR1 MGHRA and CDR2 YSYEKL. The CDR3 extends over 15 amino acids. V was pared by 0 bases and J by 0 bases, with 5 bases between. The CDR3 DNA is TGCGCCAGCAGCCAAGAGGGCGCGAACACCGGGGAGCTGTTTTTT. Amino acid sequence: CASSQEGANTGELFF.

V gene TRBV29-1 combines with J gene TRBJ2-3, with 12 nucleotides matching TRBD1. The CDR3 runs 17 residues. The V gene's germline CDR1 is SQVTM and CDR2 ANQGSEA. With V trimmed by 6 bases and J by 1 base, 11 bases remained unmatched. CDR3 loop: CSVTGTGGNEGTDTQYF. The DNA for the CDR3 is TGCAGCGTAACCGGGACAGGGGGCAATGAGGGCACAGATACGCAGTATTTT.

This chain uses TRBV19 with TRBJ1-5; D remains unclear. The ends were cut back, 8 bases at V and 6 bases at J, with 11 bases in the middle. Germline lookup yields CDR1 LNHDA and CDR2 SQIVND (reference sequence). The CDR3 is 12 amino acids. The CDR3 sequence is CASSGRTQPQHF. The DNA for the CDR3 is TGTGCCAGTTCCGGACGGACTCAGCCCCAGCATTTT.

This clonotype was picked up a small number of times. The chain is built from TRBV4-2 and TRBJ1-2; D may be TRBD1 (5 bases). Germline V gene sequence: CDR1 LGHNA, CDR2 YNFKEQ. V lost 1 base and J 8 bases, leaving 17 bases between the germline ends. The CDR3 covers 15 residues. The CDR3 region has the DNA TGTGCCAGCAGCCAAGGCCCCCGGCCTGGGACGGGCTACACCTTC. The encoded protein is CASSQGPRPGTGYTF.

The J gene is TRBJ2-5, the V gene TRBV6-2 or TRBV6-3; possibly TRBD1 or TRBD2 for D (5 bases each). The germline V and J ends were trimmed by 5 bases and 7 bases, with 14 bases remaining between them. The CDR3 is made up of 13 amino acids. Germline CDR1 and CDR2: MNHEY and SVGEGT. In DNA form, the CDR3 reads TGTGCCAGCAGTCGGCCCGGGGCCCCGACCCAGTACTTC. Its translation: CASSRPGAPTQYF.

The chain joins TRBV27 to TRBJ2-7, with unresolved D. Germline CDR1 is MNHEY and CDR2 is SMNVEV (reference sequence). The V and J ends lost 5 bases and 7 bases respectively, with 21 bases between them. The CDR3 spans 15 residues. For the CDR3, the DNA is TGTGCCAGCAGTCGCATGACTGGGCCTTTTATGGAGCAGTACTTC. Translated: CASSRMTGPFMEQYF.

The CDR3 spells CASRVGTGAGEQFF. CDR3 nucleotides: TGTGCCAGCAGGGTAGGGACAGGGGCCGGTGAGCAGTTCTTC. The V gene is TRBV11-3, the J gene TRBJ2-1; 10 positions match TRBD1. Trimming removed 6 bases from V and 9 bases from J; junction bases left unmatched: 8. The CDR3 consists of 14 residues. Germline V gene lookup returns CDR1 SGHNT and CDR2 YENEEA.

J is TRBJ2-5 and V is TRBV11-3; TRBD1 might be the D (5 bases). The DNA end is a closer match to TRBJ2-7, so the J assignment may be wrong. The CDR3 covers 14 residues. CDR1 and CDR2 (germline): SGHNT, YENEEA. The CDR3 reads CASSLVLGPNEQYF. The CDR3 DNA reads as TGTGCCAGCAGCTTAGTTTTGGGGCCAAACGAGCAGTACTTC.

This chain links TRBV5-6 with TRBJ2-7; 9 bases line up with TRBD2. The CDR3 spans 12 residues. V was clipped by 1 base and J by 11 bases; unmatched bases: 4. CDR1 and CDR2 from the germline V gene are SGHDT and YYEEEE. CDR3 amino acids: CASSLPGLAKYF. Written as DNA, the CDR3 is TGTGCCAGCAGCTTGCCGGGACTAGCCAAGTACTTC.

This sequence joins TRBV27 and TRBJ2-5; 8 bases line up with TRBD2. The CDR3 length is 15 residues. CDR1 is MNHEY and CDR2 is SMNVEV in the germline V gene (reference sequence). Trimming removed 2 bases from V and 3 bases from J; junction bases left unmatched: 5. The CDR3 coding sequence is TGTGCCAGCAGTTTACTCGAGCGGGGGAAAGAGACCCAGTACTTC. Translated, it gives CASSLLERGKETQYF.